The rows below give T cell receptor beta chains drawn from one sample of a study of blood T cells in healthy people across ages. TCRdb re-derived calls from the 5' RACE reads in MiXCR, one entry per CDR3 protein. The sample has some 1.5 million distinct CDR3 sequences, 28% seen once. Sequencing input: blood. These receptors were collected from a woman in her 30s in good health. The CDR3 runs from the conserved cysteine through the conserved F or W. Fields, in order: V gene, J gene, CDR3 protein.

v_call: TRBV7-9
j_call: TRBJ1-2
cdr3_aa: CASSPRQEDYTF

v_call: TRBV7-9
j_call: TRBJ2-7
cdr3_aa: CASAGGRVYEQYF

v_call: TRBV12-3/TRBV12-4
j_call: TRBJ2-1
cdr3_aa: CASSEGQVSYNEQFF

v_call: TRBV5-1
j_call: TRBJ2-5
cdr3_aa: CASSSDLLQETQYF

v_call: TRBV27
j_call: TRBJ2-7
cdr3_aa: CASSLSRWTRGEQYF

v_call: TRBV3-1
j_call: TRBJ2-5
cdr3_aa: CASSHSGYQETQYF

v_call: TRBV13
j_call: TRBJ2-7
cdr3_aa: CASTRTTGYAYEQYF

v_call: TRBV6-2/TRBV6-3
j_call: TRBJ1-2
cdr3_aa: CARSPEGYGYTF

v_call: TRBV9
j_call: TRBJ2-1
cdr3_aa: CASSVMGRSDYNEQFF

v_call: TRBV6-2/TRBV6-3
j_call: TRBJ2-4
cdr3_aa: CASSLGQAEENIQYF

v_call: TRBV29-1
j_call: TRBJ2-1
cdr3_aa: CSVRAGTGNEQFF

v_call: TRBV20-1
j_call: TRBJ1-2
cdr3_aa: CSAREAKGVSYGYTF

v_call: TRBV5-1
j_call: TRBJ2-5
cdr3_aa: CASSLFVVSGGAETQYF

v_call: TRBV5-1
j_call: TRBJ1-1
cdr3_aa: CASSLVEGNTEAFF

v_call: TRBV29-1
j_call: TRBJ1-1
cdr3_aa: CSPTWGRNTEAFF

v_call: TRBV12-3/TRBV12-4
j_call: TRBJ2-4
cdr3_aa: CASSVRDYRQIQYF

v_call: TRBV9
j_call: TRBJ2-6
cdr3_aa: CASGVGRGSGANVLTF